The 19 T cell receptor beta chains below come from one sample, sequenced in a study of response to subunit inactivated influenza vaccine. A single record per CDR3 protein comes from TCRdb applying MiXCR to the RT-PCR reads. In the table there are 800,000 or so distinct CDR3 sequences, less than 25% of which are singletons. Source: PBMCs from blood, taken about 5 days after vaccination. The receptors were gathered from a man over 45 who received an inactivated influenza vaccine.

V is TRBV28 and J is TRBJ1-1; D uncertain. CDR3 length: 15 amino acids. The V end lost 1 base, the J end lost 1 base, and 10 bases lay between the germline ends. Germline CDR1 reads MDHEN; CDR2 reads SYDVKM. The CDR3 DNA follows: TGTGCCAGCAGTTTATACGAGTTATCGAACACTGAAGCTTTCTTT. This gives the protein CASSLYELSNTEAFF.

About this clonotype itself: A read error may explain this, as a much larger clone is one base away. V and J are TRBV9 and TRBJ2-1; 11 positions match TRBD1. V lost 4 bases, J lost 4 bases, and 10 bases stayed unmatched. The CDR3 loop spans 17 amino acids. The germline CDR1 and CDR2 sequences are SGDLS and YYNGEE. The CDR3 is CASSPIEGTGGYNEQFF. In DNA, the CDR3 is TGTGCCAGCAGCCCCATAGAAGGGACAGGGGGATACAATGAGCAGTTCTTC.

V usage is TRBV29-1 and J usage is TRBJ1-1, with D perhaps TRBD1 (5 bases). CDR3 length equals 13 residues. Germline CDR1 SQVTM, CDR2 ANQGSEA. Trimming cost V 4 bases and J 5 bases, with 14 bases left between them. DNA of the CDR3: TGCAGCGTTGTTTTGGGGGGTTGGACTGAAGCTTTCTTT. Amino acids: CSVVLGGWTEAFF.

This clonotype was seen ten or more times. The genes are TRBV28 and TRBJ2-1; 8 bases are a match to TRBD1. Trimming took 3 bases from V and 7 from J; bases not matched to a gene: 8. The CDR3 is 15 residues long. Germline V gene sequence: CDR1 MDHEN, CDR2 SYDVKM. The CDR3 loop reads CASSFFRTGWNEQFF. The CDR3, as DNA: TGTGCCAGCAGTTTTTTCAGGACAGGGTGGAATGAGCAGTTCTTC.

This chain links TRBV25-1 with TRBJ1-3, with TRBD1 matching 8 bases. Losses at the gene ends were 4 bases for V and 4 bases for J; bases not matched to a gene: 15. The CDR3 contains 18 residues. The V gene's germline CDR1 is MGHDK and CDR2 SYGVNS. The CDR3 loop is CASSGAGRLTGEGNTIYF. CDR3 bases: TGTGCCAGCAGTGGCGCCGGGAGGCTGACAGGGGAAGGAAACACCATATATTTT.

The rearrangement joins TRBV5-5 to TRBJ2-3, with D tentatively TRBD1 or TRBD2 (7 bases each). V lost 6 bases and J 4 bases, leaving 18 bases between the germline ends. The CDR3 is 15 residues long. Germline values: CDR1 SGHKS, CDR2 YYEKEE (reference sequence). The CDR3 DNA sequence: TGTGCCAGCACCATAGTATCAGGGGGGGCAGATACGCAGTATTTT. It yields the protein CASTIVSGGADTQYF. The whole variable domain, filled in from reference TRBV5-5 and TRBJ2-3, reads DAGVTQSPTHLIKTRGQQVTLRCSPISGHKSVSWYQQVLGQGPQFIFQYYEKEERGRGNFPDRFSARQFPNYSSELNVNALLLGDSALYLCASTIVSGGADTQYFGPGTRLTVL.

This clonotype was seen at least ten times. The chain uses TRBV6-5 and TRBJ2-7, with D uncertain. The CDR3 covers 13 residues. CDR1 and CDR2 (germline): MNHEY, SVGAGI. V lost 3 bases and J lost 1, with 7 bases in between. The CDR3 sequence: CASSYRGSYEQYF. The DNA of the CDR3 is TGTGCCAGCAGTTATCGCGGTTCCTACGAGCAGTACTTC.

The chain couples TRBV28 to TRBJ2-7; D might be TRBD2 (5 bases). Germline V CDR1 and CDR2: MDHEN, SYDVKM. The CDR3 is 13 amino acids. V was cut by 3 bases and J by 6 bases, with 12 bases left in between. Written as DNA, the CDR3 is TGTGCCAGCAGTTTGCGACTATTCGGCGAGCAGTACTTC. Translated: CASSLRLFGEQYF.

The chain is built from TRBV7-2 and TRBJ2-2; D is uncertain. The length of the CDR3 is 11 residues. V was shortened by 7 bases and J by 7 bases, with 7 bases between the two germline ends. Looked up from germline, CDR1 is SGHTA and CDR2 is FQGNSA. The CDR3 DNA reads TGTGCCAGCAACGGTTACGGGGAGCTGTTTTTT. Translated: CASNGYGELFF.

This clonotype was seen more than once but under ten times. This sequence joins TRBV4-3 and TRBJ1-5; TRBD1 aligns across 8 bases. Germline V gene lookup returns CDR1 LGHNA and CDR2 YSLEER. V was clipped by 5 bases and J by 3 bases; unmatched bases: 6. The CDR3 sequence is 15 residues long. CDR3 sequence: CASSKDRDPNQPQHF. The CDR3 coding sequence is TGCGCCAGCAGCAAGGACAGGGACCCCAATCAGCCCCAGCATTTT.

The chain employs TRBV7-2 and TRBJ2-1; D gene ambiguous. This CDR3 spans 13 amino acids. Germline loops: CDR1 SGHTA, CDR2 FQGNSA. Trimming cost V 0 bases and J 7 bases, with 7 bases left between them. Here the CDR3 DNA reads TGTGCCAGCAGCTTAGCGGGCCTAAATGAGCAGTTCTTC. Residues: CASSLAGLNEQFF.

A note on this clonotype: At one end, the junction sequence differs from germline, possibly due to a read error. V and J are TRBV12-3 or TRBV12-4 and TRBJ2-1, with 7 bases lining up with TRBD1. The CDR3 totals 12 residues. The CDR3 reads CASSFLNRGAVF. The CDR3 bases are TGTGCCAGCAGTTTTTTGAACAGGGGAGCGGTCTTC.

V usage is TRBV11-2 and J usage is TRBJ2-1, with a weak D call TRBD1 (6 bases). Germline CDR1 reads SGHAT; CDR2 reads FQNNGV. The CDR3 has 16 residues. With 6 bases removed from V and 0 bases from J, the gap between germline ends came to 15 bases. The CDR3 protein is CASSYGQFYSYNEQFF. As DNA, the CDR3 is TGTGCCAGCAGTTATGGACAGTTCTACTCCTACAATGAGCAGTTCTTC. Supplemented by reference TRBV11-2 and TRBJ2-1, the full variable domain reads EAGVAQSPRYKIIEKRQSVAFWCNPISGHATLYWYQQILGQGPKLLIQFQNNGVVDDSQLPKDRFSAERLKGVDSTLKIQPAKLEDSAVYLCASSYGQFYSYNEQFFGPGTRLTVL.

This chain joins TRBV5-1 and TRBJ2-7; 9 bases align to TRBD2. Trimming at V came to 4 bases and at J to 7 bases, leaving 12 bases not matched to a gene. Germline assignment: CDR1 SGHRS and CDR2 YFSETQ. The CDR3 is 15 residues long. DNA for the CDR3: TGCGCCAGCAGCGAAGCGGGAGGACGGCTACGTGAGCAGTACTTC. It yields the protein CASSEAGGRLREQYF.

This clonotype was seen many times. The rearrangement uses TRBV5-1 and TRBJ2-3; 7 bases match TRBD2. Trimming took 2 bases from V and 2 from J; bases not matched to a gene: 2. The germline V gene encodes CDR1 SGHRS and CDR2 YFSETQ. CDR3 length equals 14 residues. The CDR3 is CASSFGGVTDTQYF. As DNA, the CDR3 is TGCGCCAGCAGCTTTGGGGGGGTCACAGATACGCAGTATTTT.

This clonotype showed up just a few times. J is TRBJ1-1 and V is TRBV5-5; 8 positions agree with TRBD1. Germline CDR1 and CDR2: SGHKS and YYEKEE (reference sequence). Losses at the gene ends were 4 bases for V and 7 bases for J; bases not matched to a gene: 6. The CDR3 contains 13 residues. CDR3 coding DNA: TGTGCCAGCAGCCGCGACAGGGGTATTGAAGCTTTCTTT. This gives the protein CASSRDRGIEAFF.

J is TRBJ1-2 and V is TRBV28; a possible D gene is TRBD1 (5 bases). Germline V gives CDR1 MDHEN, CDR2 SYDVKM. The germline V and J ends were trimmed by 4 bases and 1 base, with 16 bases remaining between them. The CDR3 totals 16 residues. Here the CDR3 reads CASSYSRGSYNYGYTF. CDR3 nucleotides: TGTGCCAGCAGTTACTCTCGGGGCAGTTATAACTATGGCTACACCTTC.

This clonotype has ten or more counts. The rearrangement uses TRBV4-2 and TRBJ1-1; 7 bases map to TRBD1. The CDR3 extends over 15 amino acids. CDR1 and CDR2 (germline): LGHNA, YNFKEQ. The trim removed 0 bases at V and 8 bases at J, leaving 9 bases unmatched. The DNA of the CDR3 is TGTGCCAGCAGCCAAGATCGGTTAGGGGGCACGGAAGCTTTCTTT. It encodes CASSQDRLGGTEAFF.

Only a few counts were recorded for this clonotype. This chain joins TRBV7-2 and TRBJ2-3, with D possibly TRBD1 on 5 matching bases. The CDR3 contains 15 residues. The germline V gene has CDR1 SGHTA and CDR2 FQGNSA. Trimming took off 1 base at V and 1 base at J, with 9 bases between the two ends. In nucleotides, the CDR3 is TGTGCCAGCAGCTTAGGTGCCAGGGGCACAGATACGCAGTATTTT. Its protein product is CASSLGARGTDTQYF.